This is a list of T cell receptor beta chains from one sample in a study of blood T cell repertoires in COVID-19. Produced via immunoSEQ multiplex PCR; TCRdb's table is partial and in-frame only. In the table there are some 310,000 clones, roughly nine tenths of which are singletons. The specimen sequenced was PBMCs or T cells enriched from blood (not recorded which). The source is a woman aged 25 to 39 who had recovered from COVID-19. Each CDR3 is given with its conserved first and last residue. Fields, in order: J gene, clone size, D gene, V gene, CDR3 DNA, CDR3 protein. A D gene is named only where the DNA matches it firmly. Expanded clones are given a class, and other clones once, few, many or no size at all.

>TRBJ2-1|.|.|TRBV29-1
TGCAGCGGAACGGCGGTGACCCGAACACGGTTCTTC
CSGTAVTRTRFF
>TRBJ1-5|.|TRBD1|TRBV5-1
TGCGCCAGCAGCTTGGGAGGGGGCTACCAGCCCCAGCATTTT
CASSLGGGYQPQHF
>TRBJ2-7|.|TRBD1|TRBV11-2
TGTGCCAGCAGCTTGGGCATCGGGACAGAACTCATCTACGAGCAGTACTTC
CASSLGIGTELIYEQYF
>TRBJ1-5|.|.|TRBV21-1
TGTGCCAGCACCGTAGGCTACAGGGCCCCTAATCAGCCCCAGCATTTT
CASTVGYRAPNQPQHF
>TRBJ1-4|.|TRBD1|TRBV28
TGTGCCACCACAGGGGCCGCGGGTGAAAAACTGTTTTTT
CATTGAAGEKLFF
>TRBJ2-7|few|.|TRBV11-2
TGTGCCAGCAGCTTAGCTACCTACGAGCAGTACTTC
CASSLATYEQYF
>TRBJ2-7|.|TRBD1|TRBV9
TGTGCCAGCAGCGTCTCAAGACAGGGGGCTGACGAGCAGTACTTC
CASSVSRQGADEQYF
>TRBJ1-5|few|TRBD1|TRBV29-1
TGCAGCTCGTCCGGGACAGGGGGGCGTCAGCCCCAGCATTTT
CSSSGTGGRQPQHF
>TRBJ1-4|.|.|TRBV7-2
TGTGCCAGCAGCTTCATCGGTAGTACCGCAACTAATGAAAAACTGTTTTTT
CASSFIGSTATNEKLFF
>TRBJ1-6|.|.|TRBV30
TGTGCCTGGAGTGTATCCTTCAGGGATTATTCACCCCTCCACTTT
CAWSVSFRDYSPLHF
>TRBJ1-1|.|.|TRBV6-5
TGTGCCAGCGGGCCGAACCCGGGGAGGGACACTGAAGCTTTCTTT
CASGPNPGRDTEAFF
>TRBJ2-3|.|TRBD1|TRBV4-2
TGTGCCAGCAGCGTGGGACAGAAAGACACAGATACGCAGTATTTT
CASSVGQKDTDTQYF
>TRBJ2-5|.|TRBD2|TRBV29-1
TGCAGCGTTGAAGAAGGGGGACTAGCGGTTTGGGAGACCCAGTACTTC
CSVEEGGLAVWETQYF
>TRBJ1-5|.|TRBD1|TRBV7-9
TGTGCCAGCTCCGGGACAGGGGGTTTCGGCAATCAGCCCCAGCATTTT
CASSGTGGFGNQPQHF
>TRBJ1-1|.|TRBD1|TRBV28
TGTGCCAGCAGTTTTGGGGTCTACAGGGGAAACACTGAAGCTTTCTTT
CASSFGVYRGNTEAFF
>TRBJ1-2|.|.|TRBV19
TGTGCCAGTAGTATGAGGAGTCGGTATGGCTACACCTTC
CASSMRSRYGYTF
>TRBJ1-1|.|.|TRBV11-3
TGTGCCAGCAGCTTAGGTGGGACAAAGAACACTGAAGCTTTCTTT
CASSLGGTKNTEAFF
>TRBJ2-3|.|TRBD2|TRBV7-2
TGTGCCAGCAGCTTAGGATCCCTAGCGGGAGGGCCGGCCACAGATACGCAGTATTTT
CASSLGSLAGGPATDTQYF
>TRBJ1-1|.|.|TRBV15
TGTGCCACCAGCAGAGATCTTGACAGGTCTGGCGCTGAAGCTTTCTTT
CATSRDLDRSGAEAFF
>TRBJ2-2|.|.|TRBV7-6
TGTGCCAGCAGCCCTATCGAGGTCACCGGGGAGCTGTTTTTT
CASSPIEVTGELFF
>TRBJ2-7|.|TRBD2|TRBV7-2
TGTGCCAGCAGCCCCAGCGGGATCACAAACTACGAGCAGTACTTC
CASSPSGITNYEQYF
>TRBJ2-4|.|TRBD1|TRBV5-8
TGTGCCAGCAGGCTAGGGACAGGAGCATTGAAAAACATTCAGTACTTC
CASRLGTGALKNIQYF
>TRBJ1-5|.|TRBD1|TRBV7-2
TGTGCCAGCAGCCTTGCAGGGGGTCAGCCCCAGCATTTT
CASSLAGGQPQHF
>TRBJ2-7|.|TRBD2|TRBV9
TGTGCCAGCAGCGTCGGAACTAGCGACTCCTACGAGCAGTACTTC
CASSVGTSDSYEQYF
>TRBJ2-7|.|.|TRBV2
TGTGCCAGCAGTGGGGAGACTGGCGGCACAGAAGAGCAGTACTTC
CASSGETGGTEEQYF
>TRBJ1-1|once|.|TRBV19
TGTGCCAGTAGTAGGCGGGCAGTGCGGAACACTGAAGCTTTCTTT
CASSRRAVRNTEAFF
>TRBJ2-1|.|TRBD1|TRBV5-1
TGCGCCAGCAGCTCACAGGGGAGATCCTACAATGAGCAGTTCTTC
CASSSQGRSYNEQFF
>TRBJ2-5|.|.|TRBV5-4
TGTGCCAGCAGCTTCGGCGCTAGATTCTCACAAGAGACCCAGTACTTC
CASSFGARFSQETQYF
>TRBJ2-2|.|.|TRBV27
TGTGCCAGCAGTCCGCGACAGAGCGCGGACACCGGGGAGCTGTTTTTT
CASSPRQSADTGELFF
>TRBJ2-5|.|TRBD2|TRBV5-4
TGTGCCAGCAGCTTCTGGACTAGCGGAAAAGAGACCCAGTACTTC
CASSFWTSGKETQYF
>TRBJ1-2|.|.|TRBV6-5
TGTGCCAGCAGCCTGGAGGTGGGGGCATATGGCTACACCTTC
CASSLEVGAYGYTF
>TRBJ2-3|.|TRBD2|TRBV5-6
TGTGCCAGCAGCTTGGTTCCAGCGGGAGTTTCAGATACGCAGTATTTT
CASSLVPAGVSDTQYF
>TRBJ2-7|.|TRBD2|TRBV7-9
TGTGCCAGCAGCTTAATACTGACTAGCGGGATCTCACCTTACGAGCAGTACTTC
CASSLILTSGISPYEQYF
>TRBJ1-2|.|TRBD1|TRBV6-6
TGTGCCAGCAGCACCGACCGTCCGACCAGACAGGGGGGAAGGGCCTATGGCTACACCTTC
CASSTDRPTRQGGRAYGYTF
>TRBJ1-2|.|.|TRBV15
TGTGCCACCGGACAGAACTATGGCTACACCTTC
CATGQNYGYTF
>TRBJ2-1|.|TRBD2|TRBV30
TGTGCCTGGAGTGTACGATGGGCTAGCGGGGCGAACAATGAGCAGTTCTTC
CAWSVRWASGANNEQFF
>TRBJ2-3|.|TRBD1|TRBV18
TGTGCCAGCTCACCAAATAGGGGGCTAGAAGATACGCAGTATTTT
CASSPNRGLEDTQYF
>TRBJ2-3|.|.|TRBV7-3
TGTGCCAGCAGCTTATATTTCTTTGACGGCACCCGGGGACAATCAGATACGCAGTATTTT
CASSLYFFDGTRGQSDTQYF
>TRBJ2-3|.|TRBD2|TRBV5-4
TGTGCCAGCAGCTGGGACTACAGGAACACAGATACGCAGTATTTT
CASSWDYRNTDTQYF
>TRBJ2-3|once|.|TRBV5-1
TGCGCCAGCCAAAGCACAGATACGCAGTATTTT
CASQSTDTQYF
>TRBJ2-7|.|TRBD1|TRBV28
TGTGCCAGCAATTCACCCAGGGGGCAGTCCCCCTACGAGCAGTACTTC
CASNSPRGQSPYEQYF
>TRBJ1-4|.|.|TRBV28
TGTGCCAGCAGTTACCTCGACAGGCTAAATGAAAAACTGTTTTTT
CASSYLDRLNEKLFF
>TRBJ2-3|.|.|TRBV5-1
TGCGCCAGCAGCTCGCTACAGGGACGCGGCACAGATACGCAGTATTTT
CASSSLQGRGTDTQYF
>TRBJ2-3|.|.|TRBV4-2
TGTGCCAGCAGCCAAGGGACGGGAGATCCAGATACGCAGTATTTT
CASSQGTGDPDTQYF
>TRBJ2-3|.|TRBD2|TRBV18
TGTGCCAGCTCACTCTTAGCGAACATGGCGGGAGTGCCAGATACGCAGTATTTT
CASSLLANMAGVPDTQYF
>TRBJ1-2|.|TRBD1|TRBV2
TGTGCCAGCAGCGGGACAGTTAACTATGGCTACACCTTC
CASSGTVNYGYTF
>TRBJ2-3|few|TRBD2|TRBV7-9
TGTGCCAGCAGCTTCGGGGGGGCGACGAGCACAGATACGCAGTATTTT
CASSFGGATSTDTQYF
>TRBJ1-3|.|.|TRBV28
TGTGCCAGCAGTTTTCTGGACAGCCTCGTCTCTGGAAACACCATATATTTT
CASSFLDSLVSGNTIYF
>TRBJ2-6|.|.|TRBV4-3
TGCGCCAGCAGCCAAATACTAGTTACTGGGGCCAACGTCCTGACTTTC
CASSQILVTGANVLTF
>TRBJ1-3|.|TRBD1|TRBV13
TGTGCCAGCAGCCCTAGACAGGGACACACCATATATTTT
CASSPRQGHTIYF
>TRBJ1-2|.|.|TRBV29-1
TGCAGCTTCCGGGGAGGGGGGGCCGTCCGTGGCTACACCTTC
CSFRGGGAVRGYTF
>TRBJ2-2|.|TRBD1|TRBV18
TGTGCCAGCTCATCATACGACAGGGCGAACACCGGGGAGCTGTTTTTT
CASSSYDRANTGELFF